Below, 9 T cell receptor beta chains from the same sample are listed, as sequenced in a study of tumor-infiltrating lymphocytes in primary liver carcinoma. Extraction of RNA together with DNA used roughly 19-31 mg of unsorted bulk tissue. Production of TCR beta cDNA used approximately 0.45 ug total RNA together with a constant-region primer. Slightly modified ARM-PCR served as the procedure for the TCR beta libraries. These libraries came from three rounds of nested multiplex PCR. Investigators reported that the first two PCR rounds, at around 9 cycles each, used TRBV1-TRBV30 forward primers with a C-beta reverse primer. TCRdb reprocessed the multiplex PCR reads via MiXCR and lists one record per CDR3 protein. The sample yields approximately 64,000 distinct CDR3 sequences, 71% seen once. The sequencing input was liver tumor tissue from sampling region 4. This sample's subset: tumor region T4, right-lateral pole. The origin of the receptors is a man between 35 and 55 years old with primary liver carcinoma and hepatitis B virus infection.

This chain uses TRBV29-1 with TRBJ1-1; no definite D call. The CDR3 is 13 amino acids. CDR1 and CDR2 from the germline V gene are SQVTM and ANQGSEA. The CDR3 spells CSVLRISGSEAFF. The CDR3 DNA reads TGCAGTGTTTTAAGGATCTCAGGCTCCGAAGCTTTCTTT.

This clonotype was found once. One end of the junction fails to match germline, which may point to a read error. The chain has TRBV5-4 and TRBJ1-4; 8 bases line up with TRBD1. Germline lookup yields CDR1 SGHNT and CDR2 YYREEE (reference sequence). The CDR3 contains 14 residues. CDR3 loop: CASIPRPGTGTSGF. The CDR3 DNA follows: TGTGCCAGCATCCCACGACCCGGGACAGGAACGTCTGGATTT.

On this clonotype itself: At one end the junction does not follow the germline gene, possibly because of a read error. The V call is TRBV4-3, the J call TRBJ1-4; 7 bases are shared with TRBD1. The germline V gene encodes CDR1 LGHNA and CDR2 YSLEER. The length of the CDR3 is 15 residues. The CDR3 loop reads CAISRSDRSNEKLVF. Here the CDR3 DNA reads TGCGCCATCAGCCGGTCGGACAGGTCTAATGAAAAACTGGTTTTT.

On this clonotype itself: At one end, the junction sequence differs from germline, possibly due to a read error. The gene calls are TRBV6-2 or TRBV6-3 and TRBJ2-1, with a weak D call TRBD2 (5 bases). Germline-derived CDR1 and CDR2 are MNHEY and SVGEGT. There are 16 residues in the CDR3. The CDR3 loop reads CTSSEVGRKLSDEQFF. CDR3 coding DNA: TGTACCAGCAGCGAAGTAGGGAGAAAACTTAGTGATGAGCAGTTCTTC.

This clonotype was seen only a few times. The gene calls are TRBV28 and TRBJ2-7; D is possibly TRBD2 (6 bases). The length of the CDR3 is 15 residues. The V end lost 2 bases, the J end lost 1 base, and 12 bases lay between the germline ends. Looked up from germline, CDR1 is MDHEN and CDR2 is SYDVKM. CDR3 amino acids: CASSLIGSGSYEQYF. CDR3 DNA sequence: TGTGCCAGCAGTTTAATCGGTAGCGGTTCCTACGAGCAGTACTTC.

The chain employs TRBV28 and TRBJ2-7; TRBD1 matches at 7 bases. The CDR3 runs to 13 residues. Germline CDR1 is MDHEN and CDR2 is SYDVKM. This CDR3 is CANSLQGPVGRYF. The CDR3 region has the DNA TGTGCTAACAGTTTACAGGGGCCCGTGGGGCGGTACTTC.

About this clonotype: The conserved final phenylalanine or tryptophan is absent from the CDR3, which likely points to a read error. The chain recombines TRBV11-2 with TRBJ2-1, with 8 bases identical to TRBD2. Germline CDR1 SGHAT, CDR2 FQNNGV. The CDR3 is 15 amino acids. CDR3 sequence reads: CASNWSGRGYNEQFL. The CDR3 DNA reads TGTGCGAGCAACTGGAGCGGGAGAGGGTACAATGAGCAGTTCTTA.

Turning to this clonotype: A much more abundant neighbour one base away suggests this may be a read error. The chain uses TRBV29-1 and TRBJ2-1; D call uncertain. CDR3 size: 10 residues. V was clipped by 5 bases and J by 5 bases, with 4 bases between them. Germline V gene lookup returns CDR1 SQVTM and CDR2 ANQGSEA. The CDR3 here is CSVRNNEQFF. In nucleotides, the CDR3 is TGCAGCGTTAGGAACAATGAGCAGTTCTTC.

As for this clonotype: One end of the junction is discordant with germline, which a read error may explain. The chain has TRBV11-2 and TRBJ2-3; D unclear. The CDR3 covers 15 residues. In germline, CDR1 is SGHAT, CDR2 FQNNGV. Written as DNA, the CDR3 is TGTGCCAGCGAAACAGAGTTTACCGCAACAGATACGCACTATTTT. Protein product: CASETEFTATDTHYF. The full variable domain, rest sourced from reference TRBV11-2 and TRBJ2-3, is EAGVAQSPRYKIIEKRQSVAFWCNPISGHATLYWYQQILGQGPKLLIQFQNNGVVDDSQLPKDRFSAERLKGVDSTLKIQPAKLEDSAVYLCASETEFTATDTHYFGPGTRLTVL.